Listed below are T cell receptor beta chains from one sample, sequenced in a study of blood T cell repertoires in COVID-19. TCRdb's table, derived via immunoSEQ multiplex PCR, lists solely in-frame clones and lacks some. The sample has tens of thousands of clones; about 90% are singletons. The sequenced material came from peripheral blood. These receptors were taken from a man aged 60 to 69 with acute or convalescent COVID-19. CDR3s include the opening cysteine and the closing phenylalanine or tryptophan. A D gene is named only where the DNA matches it firmly. Rows may omit the clone size; those that give it use once, few, many or a size class.

clone_size cdr3_length j_call v_call d_call cdr3_aa cdr3_nt
. 12 TRBJ2-1 TRBV3-1/TRBV3-2 . CASSRDSNEQFF TGTGCCAGCAGCCGCGATTCCAATGAGCAGTTCTTC
once 16 TRBJ2-5 TRBV2 . CASSEGDYLGRETQYF TGTGCCAGCAGTGAAGGAGACTACCTAGGTCGAGAGACCCAGTACTTC
. 15 TRBJ2-1 TRBV7-6 TRBD1 CASSHGQGDGNEQFF TGTGCCAGCAGCCATGGACAGGGGGACGGCAATGAGCAGTTCTTC
. 14 TRBJ1-2 TRBV3-1/TRBV3-2 . CASSQLLTSYGYTF TGTGCCAGCAGCCAGCTCTTAACTTCATATGGCTACACCTTC
once 21 TRBJ1-5 TRBV2 TRBD1 CASRLTSLIGTGVLGNQPQHF TGTGCCAGCAGATTGACGAGTTTGATTGGGACAGGGGTATTAGGCAATCAGCCCCAGCATTTT
. 14 TRBJ2-7 TRBV19 . CASSFRESPYEQYF TGTGCCAGTAGTTTCCGGGAGAGCCCCTACGAGCAGTACTTC
. 16 TRBJ2-4 TRBV24-1 TRBD2 CATSDRGGETKNIQYF TGTGCCACCAGTGACCGGGGGGGAGAAACCAAAAACATTCAGTACTTC
. 15 TRBJ2-3 TRBV6-2/TRBV6-3 TRBD2 CASSYSGGVYMAQYF TGTGCCAGCAGTTACTCGGGAGGGGTCTATATGGCGCAGTATTTT
. 13 TRBJ2-7 TRBV7-3 . CASSLTATYEQYF TGTGCCAGCAGCCTGACAGCTACCTACGAGCAGTACTTC
. 16 TRBJ1-5 TRBV6-2/TRBV6-3 . CASSPSRGGSNQPQHF TGTGCCAGCAGCCCCTCCAGAGGAGGTAGCAATCAGCCCCAGCATTTT
. 15 TRBJ2-7 TRBV25-1 TRBD1 CASSPHTNRDSEQYF TGTGCCAGCAGCCCCCATACTAACAGGGACAGCGAGCAGTACTTC
. 17 TRBJ1-1 TRBV6-1 . CASSEEVRVLVNTEAFF TGTGCCAGCAGTGAAGAGGTCCGGGTCCTTGTGAACACTGAAGCTTTCTTT
. 14 TRBJ2-1 TRBV19 TRBD1 CASSPGQGGDEQFF TGTGCCAGTAGTCCGGGACAGGGGGGGGATGAGCAGTTCTTC
. 19 TRBJ2-7 TRBV6-2/TRBV6-3 TRBD2 CASSYPPEASGRTSYEQYF TGTGCCAGCAGTTACCCCCCAGAGGCTAGCGGGAGGACTTCCTACGAGCAGTACTTC
. 19 TRBJ2-1 TRBV5-8 TRBD2 CASSLWTSGSISSYNEQFF TGTGCCAGCAGCTTGTGGACTAGCGGGAGTATCTCCTCCTACAATGAGCAGTTCTTC
. 13 TRBJ2-1 TRBV11-3 . CASSFPTRGEQFF TGTGCCAGCAGCTTCCCGACCCGCGGGGAGCAGTTCTTC
. 15 TRBJ2-2 TRBV5-1 TRBD2 CASATSATLAGELFF TGCGCCAGCGCCACTAGCGCCACCCTGGCCGGGGAGCTGTTTTTT
. 15 TRBJ1-3 TRBV11-3 . CASSLSGESGNTIYF TGTGCCAGCAGCTTATCGGGTGAATCTGGAAACACCATATATTTT
. 17 TRBJ2-6 TRBV7-3 . CASSSPGGQAGANVLTF TGTGCCAGCAGCTCTCCAGGGGGGCAAGCTGGGGCCAACGTCCTGACTTTC
. 15 TRBJ2-3 TRBV24-1 . CATSDQGPAVATQYF TGTGCCACCAGTGATCAGGGCCCCGCGGTAGCTACGCAGTATTTT
. 14 TRBJ1-5 TRBV10-2 TRBD1 CASSLTGVNQPQHF TGCGCCAGCAGTCTGACAGGGGTCAATCAGCCCCAGCATTTT
. 14 TRBJ2-7 TRBV7-2 TRBD2 CASSPGLAGGEQYF TGTGCCAGCAGCCCGGGACTAGCGGGAGGCGAGCAGTACTTC
. 13 TRBJ1-1 TRBV11-2 . CASSLAGGTEAFF TGTGCCAGCAGCTTAGCGGGGGGCACTGAAGCTTTCTTT
. 14 TRBJ2-4 TRBV4-3 . CASSQDPGADIQYF TGCGCCAGCAGCCAAGATCCAGGGGCTGACATTCAGTACTTC
. 15 TRBJ2-4 TRBV14 . CASSLMGTPQNIQYF TGTGCCAGCAGCCTGATGGGGACTCCCCAGAACATTCAGTACTTC
. 14 TRBJ2-7 TRBV5-5 TRBD1 CASSPGTGRFEQYF TGTGCCAGCAGCCCCGGGACAGGGCGTTTCGAGCAGTACTTC
few 12 TRBJ1-5 TRBV19 . CASSIGSQPQHF TGTGCCAGTAGTATTGGTAGCCAGCCCCAGCATTTT
. 13 TRBJ2-4 TRBV12-3/TRBV12-4 . CASTSGVTNIQYF TGTGCCAGCACCTCGGGGGTCACAAACATTCAGTACTTC
. 17 TRBJ1-1 TRBV4-2 . CASSQDVGGTVNTEAFF TGTGCCAGCAGCCAAGATGTCGGGGGAACAGTCAACACTGAAGCTTTCTTT
. 17 TRBJ2-7 TRBV7-8 TRBD2 CASSLRFTSGISYEQYF TGTGCCAGCAGCTTGCGATTCACTAGCGGGATATCCTACGAGCAGTACTTC
once 13 TRBJ1-2 TRBV28 . CASSRGGGNGYTF TGTGCCAGCAGTCGAGGAGGAGGGAATGGCTACACCTTC
. 18 TRBJ2-3 TRBV5-1 TRBD2 CASSTGTSGRLSTDTQYF TGCGCCAGCAGTACCGGGACTAGCGGGAGATTGAGCACAGATACGCAGTATTTT
. 15 TRBJ1-3 TRBV7-8 . CASSSQHYSGNTIYF TGTGCCAGCAGCTCCCAGCACTACTCTGGAAACACCATATATTTT
. 17 TRBJ1-5 TRBV30 TRBD1 CAWSSGGETYSNQPQHF TGTGCCTGGAGTTCAGGGGGTGAAACTTATAGCAATCAGCCCCAGCATTTT
. 15 TRBJ1-2 TRBV19 . CASSIQTGVSDGYTF TGTGCCAGTAGTATCCAAACGGGGGTGAGTGATGGCTACACCTTC
. 15 TRBJ1-1 TRBV19 . CASSNSNLRAAEAFF TGTGCCAGTAGTAATTCAAACCTGCGGGCAGCTGAAGCTTTCTTT
once 14 TRBJ2-7 TRBV4-3 . CASSQNRGGREQYF TGCGCCAGCAGCCAAAACCGAGGAGGGCGAGAGCAGTACTTC
. 16 TRBJ2-5 TRBV30 . CAWSKTDDGLQETQYF TGTGCCTGGAGCAAGACAGACGACGGCTTGCAAGAGACCCAGTACTTC
. 13 TRBJ1-2 TRBV30 . CAWTSVGAWFYTF TGTGCCTGGACGTCCGTGGGCGCGTGGTTCTACACCTTC
. 18 TRBJ2-2 TRBV4-3 TRBD2 CASSQRRTSETNTGELFF TGCGCCAGCAGCCAACGCAGGACTAGCGAAACGAACACCGGGGAGCTGTTTTTT
. 15 TRBJ2-2 TRBV5-4 TRBD1 CASSLIQGASGELFF TGTGCCAGCAGCTTGATCCAGGGGGCGAGCGGGGAGCTGTTTTTT
. 11 TRBJ2-7 TRBV29-1 . CSVEYRYEQYF TGCAGCGTTGAATATCGCTACGAGCAGTACTTC
. 15 TRBJ1-1 TRBV9 TRBD1 CASSHYRTGRTEAFF TGTGCCAGCAGCCACTATCGGACAGGGCGAACTGAAGCTTTCTTT
. 17 TRBJ1-2 TRBV28 TRBD1 CASSLELGTARNYGYTF TGTGCCAGCAGTTTAGAGTTAGGGACAGCGAGGAACTATGGCTACACCTTC
. 15 TRBJ2-7 TRBV13 . CASSLGGVSSYEQYF TGTGCCAGCAGCTTAGGTGGAGTAAGCTCCTACGAGCAGTACTTC
. 15 TRBJ2-1 TRBV7-8 TRBD2 CASSWGLAGDSEQFF TGTGCCAGCAGCTGGGGACTAGCGGGAGACAGTGAGCAGTTCTTC
. 16 TRBJ1-4 TRBV7-9 . CASSLSGPLRPEKLFF TGTGCCAGCAGCTTGAGCGGACCGCTACGACCGGAAAAACTGTTTTTT
. 14 TRBJ2-7 TRBV7-9 . CASSSVGGNYEQYF TGTGCCAGCAGCTCCGTAGGAGGTAACTACGAGCAGTACTTC
. 16 TRBJ2-2 TRBV9 TRBD2 CASSVELAGVAGELFF TGTGCCAGCAGCGTAGAACTAGCGGGAGTGGCCGGGGAGCTGTTTTTT